This TCR beta chain was profiled in a study of blood T cell repertoires in COVID-19. Whole-study context: The United States, Italy and Spain were the sources of the acute and convalescent COVID-19 samples. T cells, B-cell-depleted T cells, or PBMCs provided the cDNA or gDNA that served as material.

CDR3 length equals 16 residues. In germline, CDR1 is LGHDT, CDR2 YNNKEL (reference sequence). Trimming took off 0 bases at V and 2 bases at J, with 11 bases between the two ends. As originally analysed: For nucleated cells, counts were estimated from reference gene primer amplification. Measured with immunoSEQ multiplex PCR; TCRdb has only the in-frame clones, and not every one. The DNA gave D and trimming, while V, J and clone size come from that table. The repertoire has 130,000 to 150,000 clones, 87% of them found once; the top ten carry about 4.1%. This clone was seen more than once but under ten times.

The chain joins TRBV3-1 (or the pseudogene TRBV3-2) to TRBJ1-5; perhaps TRBD1 as D (5 bases). Material for sequencing was peripheral blood. The source of this sequence is a woman aged 40-49 years with acute or convalescent COVID-19. CDR3 amino acids: CASSQEPPQGNQPQHF. The CDR3 DNA follows: TGTGCCAGCAGCCAAGAACCCCCACAGGGCAATCAGCCCCAGCATTTT.